A single T cell receptor (beta chain) is shown here with its context. The sample is drawn from a study of blood T cell repertoires in COVID-19. On the study more broadly: Whether acute or convalescent, the COVID-19 samples came from the United States, Italy and Spain. The cDNA or gDNA used as material had been derived from T cells, B-cell-depleted T cells, or PBMCs.

V lost 5 bases and J lost 8, with 18 bases in between. This CDR3 has 14 amino acids. Per germline, CDR1 MNHEY and CDR2 SMNVEV (reference sequence). The study assigned cohorts using participant-reported clinical history. Among Cohort 3 donors, those recovered had two negative PCRs, clearance, or symptom resolution. The repertoire was sequenced with immunoSEQ multiplex PCR; TCRdb's copy has only in-frame clones and lacks some. The sample yields 100,000 to 150,000 clones, around 88% seen once. The sequence derives from a woman aged 50 to 60 who had recovered from COVID-19. Sample: PBMCs or T cells enriched from blood (not recorded which). The rearrangement uses TRBV27 and TRBJ1-2; a weak D match, TRBD1 (5 bases). CDR3 in DNA: TGTGCCAGCAGTGCGACAGCAGCCCCCATAGGCTACACCTTC. This encodes CASSATAAPIGYTF.